This record covers a single TCR beta chain. Its cognate antigen is unknown. The V end was cut by 0 bases, the J end by 2 bases, with 17 bases between. The CDR3 is made up of 19 amino acids. CDR1 and CDR2 (germline): MGHRA, YSYEKL. The method was immunoSEQ multiplex PCR; TCRdb's version includes in-frame clones alone and lacks a portion of them. The sample shows about 55,000 clones, approximately 88% of them seen only once. This entry is derived from a study of T cell responses to AZD1222 COVID-19 vaccine. The wider study: The study pooled second doses at about 4 or about 12 weeks. Study-wide points: Reportedly, nearly half of unique spike TCRs recognized epitopes outside B.1.351/B.1.1.7 mutations. There were mostly white British donors and more females than males, and clonal diversity was possibly underestimated. Repertoire sampling occurred only after the peak T cell response.

The source material was peripheral blood, sampled on day 0 of AZD1222 vaccination. This chain connects TRBV4-1 to TRBJ1-6, with D possibly TRBD1 on 5 matching bases. This clonotype was obtained from an adult in good health. In DNA, the CDR3 is TGCGCCAGCAGCCAAGAACTCAGGGTCGGAGCGACCTATAATTCACCCCTCCACTTT. Its translation is CASSQELRVGATYNSPLHF.